These 10 T cell receptor beta chains came from one sample sequenced in a study of blood T cells in healthy people across ages. A sample-barcoded 5' primer and a J-beta primer mix were used in a second PCR of about 7 to 11 cycles. TCRdb called the 5' RACE reads again in MiXCR, with one record for every CDR3 protein. This sample has 550,000 to 800,000 distinct CDR3 sequences, with around 21% found just once. Material: blood. The origin of the receptors is a man aged 70-80 years in good health.

This clonotype was seen a handful of times. The chain combines TRBV7-2 with TRBJ2-7; 9 bases line up with TRBD2. The CDR3 covers 13 residues. The V gene's germline CDR1 is SGHTA and CDR2 FQGNSA. Trimming at V came to 6 bases and at J to 3 bases, leaving 3 bases not matched to a gene. The CDR3 loop reads CASRNSGSYEQYF. The CDR3 DNA sequence: TGTGCCAGCAGGAATAGCGGGAGCTACGAGCAGTACTTC.

Concerning this clonotype: A read error may be the cause here, since a much bigger clone is one base away. The chain carries TRBV12-3 or TRBV12-4 and TRBJ2-7; 8 bases align to TRBD2. The CDR3 consists of 14 residues. Trimming took 2 bases from V and 6 from J; bases not matched to a gene: 6. Here the CDR3 reads CASSLRAGAAEQYF. DNA for the CDR3: TGTGCCAGCAGTTTAAGAGCGGGAGCGGCCGAGCAGTACTTC.

Many counts were recorded for this clonotype. CDR3: CSAGLAGLQETQYF. Here the CDR3 DNA reads TGCAGCGCAGGACTAGCGGGGCTACAAGAGACCCAGTACTTC. J is TRBJ2-5 and V is TRBV29-1, with 12 bases matching TRBD2. V trimming: 7 bases; J trimming: 2 bases; junction bases outside the gene matches: 5. Germline CDR1 and CDR2: SQVTM and ANQGSEA. The CDR3 has 14 residues.

The chain employs TRBV3-1 and TRBJ2-3; no clear D gene. Germline values: CDR1 LGHDT, CDR2 YNNKEL (reference sequence). This CDR3 has 16 residues. The V end was cut by 1 base, the J end by 0 bases, with 11 bases between. The CDR3 DNA is TGTGCCAGCAGCCAAGTGGGTACCTCTAGCACAGATACGCAGTATTTT. Its protein is CASSQVGTSSTDTQYF.

The table lists this clonotype with a few counts. The V call is TRBV3-1, the J call TRBJ1-2; TRBD1 is a possible D gene (5 bases). The CDR3 contains 15 residues. V was pared by 0 bases and J by 4 bases, with 12 bases between. From germline, CDR1 is LGHDT and CDR2 YNNKEL (reference sequence). The CDR3 sequence is CASSQDYSGSYGYTF. The CDR3 region has the DNA TGTGCCAGCAGCCAAGATTACTCAGGGTCCTATGGCTACACCTTC.

This clonotype has just one count. The chain links TRBV28 to TRBJ2-2; 9 bases line up with TRBD2. Germline lookup yields CDR1 MDHEN and CDR2 SYDVKM. The CDR3 has 19 amino acids. J lost 2 bases, V lost 2 bases, and 12 bases had no gene match. The CDR3 nucleotides are TGTGCCAGCAGTTTAGATTCTGCGGGAGGGCCGCGAAACACCGGGGAGCTGTTTTTT. It yields the protein CASSLDSAGGPRNTGELFF.

This chain joins TRBV20-1 and TRBJ2-1; 9 bases align to TRBD2. This CDR3 has 15 residues. Trimming at V came to 0 bases and at J to 4 bases, leaving 4 bases not matched to a gene. Germline V CDR1 and CDR2: DFQATT, SNEGSKA (reference sequence). CDR3 nucleotide sequence: TGCAGTGCTAGAGACCCTAGCGGGACGTACAATGAGCAGTTCTTC. It encodes CSARDPSGTYNEQFF.

The rearrangement uses TRBV6-6 and TRBJ2-7; weak D call: TRBD2 (5 bases). Germline assignment: CDR1 MNHNY and CDR2 SVGAGI (reference sequence). Between the trimmed V and J ends, which lost 6 bases and 3 bases, there was a span of 12 bases. The CDR3 has 13 amino acids. Here the CDR3 DNA reads TGTGCCAGCAGCATCGACGGACTCTACGAGCAGTACTTC. Protein: CASSIDGLYEQYF.

This clonotype was detected only a few times. One junction end does not reproduce the germline sequence, and a read error may be involved. The V gene is TRBV6-2 or TRBV6-3, the J gene TRBJ2-7; D is unresolved. CDR3 length: 10 residues. CDR1 is MNHEY and CDR2 is SVGEGT in the germline V gene. This chain's CDR3 is CASPRLEQYF. CDR3 sequence (DNA): TGTGCCAGCCCCCGGCTCGAGCAGTACTTT.

This clonotype was detected many times. The chain joins TRBV18 to TRBJ2-2, with D hard to call. Germline V gene sequence: CDR1 KGHSH, CDR2 LQKENI. The CDR3 is made up of 15 amino acids. V shed 1 base and J shed 4 bases, with 10 bases lying between them. This CDR3 reads CASSPQDTGTGELFF. The DNA for the CDR3 is TGTGCCAGCTCACCACAGGATACGGGCACCGGGGAGCTGTTTTTT.